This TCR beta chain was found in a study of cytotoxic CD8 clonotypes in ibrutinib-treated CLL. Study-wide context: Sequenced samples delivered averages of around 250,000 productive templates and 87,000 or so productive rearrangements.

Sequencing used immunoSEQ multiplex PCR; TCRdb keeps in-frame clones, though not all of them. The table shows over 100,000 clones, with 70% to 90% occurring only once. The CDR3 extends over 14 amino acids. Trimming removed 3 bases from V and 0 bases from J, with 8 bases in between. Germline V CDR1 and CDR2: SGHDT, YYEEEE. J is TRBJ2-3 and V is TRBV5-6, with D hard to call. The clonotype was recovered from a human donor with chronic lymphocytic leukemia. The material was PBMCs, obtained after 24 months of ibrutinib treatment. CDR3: CASSSLGSTDTQYF. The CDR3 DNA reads TGTGCCAGCAGCTCCTTGGGGAGCACAGATACGCAGTATTTT.